The 11 T cell receptor beta chains in this list originate from one sample, sequenced in a study of blood T cell repertoires in COVID-19 (dated by TCRdb to the early 2020s). Libraries were constructed by the immunoSEQ multiplex PCR assay. TCRdb provides this immuneACCESS table in a form limited to in-frame rearrangements. Some clones are lacking; in checked studies, under half of them reflect an unresolved V gene, and why the rest are absent is not known. The sample includes 150,000 to 200,000 clones, with approximately 91% observed a single time. The top ten constitute roughly 2.1% of the sample. Sequenced input: peripheral blood. All receptors come from a man between 18 and 35 years old with acute or convalescent COVID-19.

The CDR3 nucleotides are TGTGCCAGTAGTATCGGGATGAACACTGAAGCTTTCTTT. Encoded protein: CASSIGMNTEAFF. The chain is built from TRBV19 and TRBJ1-1; unclear D gene. The CDR3 has 13 residues. CDR1 is LNHDA, CDR2 SQIVND, per germline (reference sequence). With 3 bases removed from V and 0 bases from J, the gap between germline ends came to 5 bases. The whole variable domain, remainder taken from reference TRBV19 and TRBJ1-1, is DGGITQSPKYLFRKEGQNVTLSCEQNLNHDAMYWYRQDPGQGLRLIYYSQIVNDFQKGDIAEGYSVSREKKESFPLTVTSAQKNPTAFYLCASSIGMNTEAFFGQGTRLTVV.

The chain joins TRBV19 to TRBJ2-1, with unresolved D. Trimming removed 2 bases at V and 1 base at J, with 9 bases between. The CDR3 consists of 15 residues. CDR1 is LNHDA and CDR2 is SQIVND in the germline V gene (reference sequence). Here the CDR3 reads CASSIWHDSYNEQFF. CDR3 DNA sequence: TGTGCCAGTAGTATATGGCATGATTCCTACAATGAGCAGTTCTTC. The full variable domain, in which reference TRBV19 and TRBJ2-1 provide the parts outside the CDR3, is DGGITQSPKYLFRKEGQNVTLSCEQNLNHDAMYWYRQDPGQGLRLIYYSQIVNDFQKGDIAEGYSVSREKKESFPLTVTSAQKNPTAFYLCASSIWHDSYNEQFFGPGTRLTVL.

The count of this clone is one. V gene TRBV15 combines with J gene TRBJ1-2; tentatively, D is TRBD1 (5 bases). Deletions cut 3 bases from V and 4 bases from J, with 21 bases between. Germline V lookup: CDR1 LNHNV, CDR2 YYDKDF (reference sequence). The CDR3 spans 17 residues. CDR3: CATSSRRQGFGSYGYTF. The CDR3 DNA reads as TGTGCCACCAGCAGCCGTCGCCAGGGTTTTGGAAGCTATGGCTACACCTTC.

The gene calls are TRBV6-5 and TRBJ2-7, with a weak D call TRBD2 (6 bases). Germline-derived CDR1 and CDR2 are MNHEY and SVGAGI. The CDR3 runs 15 residues. Trimming cost V 8 bases and J 0 bases, with 17 bases left between them. This CDR3 reads CASQKMEGISYEQYF. DNA of the CDR3: TGTGCCAGCCAAAAGATGGAGGGAATCTCCTACGAGCAGTACTTC.

The rearrangement joins TRBV3-1 (or the pseudogene TRBV3-2) to TRBJ2-3; TRBD2 aligns across 11 bases. Germline-derived CDR1 and CDR2 are LGHDT and YNNKEL (reference sequence). With 0 bases clipped from V and 0 bases from J, the junction kept 8 bases outside the gene matches. The CDR3 sequence is 19 residues long. The CDR3 nucleotides are TGTGCCAGCAGCCAAGATTGGGGACTAGCGGACGCTAGCACAGATACGCAGTATTTT. It is translated as CASSQDWGLADASTDTQYF.

This chain's CDR3 is CASSGRPGVGDTEAFF. The DNA for the CDR3 is TGTGCCAGCAGCGGACGACCTGGGGTAGGGGACACTGAAGCTTTCTTT. The rearrangement links TRBV7-9 to TRBJ1-1; tentative D call: TRBD1 (5 bases). CDR1 and CDR2 (germline): SEHNR, FQNEAQ (reference sequence). Trimming cost V 5 bases and J 3 bases, with 19 bases left between them. The CDR3 spans 16 residues.

This rearrangement joins TRBV30 to TRBJ1-2, with TRBD1 identical over 10 bases. The CDR3 loop spans 15 amino acids. Trimming cost V 5 bases and J 8 bases; bases outside gene matches: 14. Germline assignment: CDR1 GTSNPN and CDR2 SVGIG (reference sequence). The DNA for the CDR3 is TGTGCCTGGGGACAGGGGGTTCTAGGAGGTAGGGGCTACACCTTC. It yields the protein CAWGQGVLGGRGYTF.

This chain connects TRBV9 to TRBJ1-2; D may be TRBD1 (5 bases). V lost 6 bases and J lost 6, with 12 bases in between. Germline values: CDR1 SGDLS, CDR2 YYNGEE. The CDR3 consists of 12 residues. The CDR3 DNA reads TGTGCCAGCACCAGGGTCCGAGATGGCTACACCTTC. This translates into CASTRVRDGYTF.

The genes are TRBV27 and TRBJ2-6; 7 bases match TRBD1. The CDR3 covers 15 residues. Germline-derived CDR1 and CDR2 are MNHEY and SMNVEV (reference sequence). V lost 5 bases and J lost 2; bases outside the gene matches: 3. CDR3 residues: CASSPQGTGANVLTF. The CDR3 DNA sequence: TGTGCCAGCAGTCCACAGGGGACTGGGGCCAACGTCCTGACTTTC. The full variable domain, in which reference TRBV27 and TRBJ2-6 provide the parts outside the CDR3, is EAQVTQNPRYLITVTGKKLTVTCSQNMNHEYMSWYRQDPGLGLRQIYYSMNVEVTDKGDVPEGYKVSRKEKRNFPLILESPSPNQTSLYFCASSPQGTGANVLTFGAGSRLTVL.

The genes are TRBV20-1 and TRBJ2-1; D uncertain. This CDR3 comprises 14 residues. Germline lookup yields CDR1 DFQATT and CDR2 SNEGSKA (reference sequence). The V gene lost 3 bases and the J gene lost 0 bases, with 9 bases spanning the gap. The CDR3 DNA is TGCAGTGCTAGTCTGCCGAGCTCCTACAATGAGCAGTTCTTC. Its protein product is CSASLPSSYNEQFF.

This clone was recorded only once. The chain joins TRBV7-6 to TRBJ1-4; the match to TRBD1 covers 10 bases. Germline values: CDR1 SGHVS, CDR2 FNYEAQ. V trimming: 5 bases; J trimming: 6 bases; junction bases outside the gene matches: 6. This CDR3 is built from 15 residues. The CDR3 is CASSPGTGVHEKLFF. CDR3 in DNA: TGTGCCAGCAGCCCGGGGACAGGGGTCCATGAAAAACTGTTTTTT.